The clone carrying this T cell receptor beta chain was observed once. Antigen unknown. Drawing of blood for sampling happened at baseline, at cycle 4 day 1, and at cycle 7 day 1. This entry comes from a study of OX40 agonist ivuxolimab in advanced cancers. In the study overall: It was permissible to have had prior anti-PD-1, anti-PD-L1 or anti-CTLA-4 therapy, and approximately 38% had some. Notes on the study in general: Within 6 weeks, CD4+ and CD8+ blood T cells expanded clonally at 0.1 to 3.0 mg/kg.

Libraries were prepared by immunoSEQ multiplex PCR; TCRdb keeps only in-frame clonotypes and omits some of them. Counted here are 90,000 to 130,000 clones, approximately 89% occurring once; the ten biggest clones make up 0.25% to 0.3%. The V end was cut by 6 bases, the J end by 0 bases, with 12 bases between. The CDR3 extends over 15 amino acids. CDR1 and CDR2 (germline): MNHNY, SVGAGI (reference sequence). The rearrangement links TRBV6-6 to TRBJ1-5; D unresolved. The sequence derives from an adult with an advanced solid tumor such as melanoma, head and neck, liver or kidney cancer. This sample comprised CD4+ or CD8+ T cells sorted from blood, obtained in a trial of the OX40 agonist ivuxolimab. The CDR3 DNA reads as TGTGCCAGCAGATTGGACGGGAATAGCAATCAGCCCCAGCATTTT. It yields the protein CASRLDGNSNQPQHF.